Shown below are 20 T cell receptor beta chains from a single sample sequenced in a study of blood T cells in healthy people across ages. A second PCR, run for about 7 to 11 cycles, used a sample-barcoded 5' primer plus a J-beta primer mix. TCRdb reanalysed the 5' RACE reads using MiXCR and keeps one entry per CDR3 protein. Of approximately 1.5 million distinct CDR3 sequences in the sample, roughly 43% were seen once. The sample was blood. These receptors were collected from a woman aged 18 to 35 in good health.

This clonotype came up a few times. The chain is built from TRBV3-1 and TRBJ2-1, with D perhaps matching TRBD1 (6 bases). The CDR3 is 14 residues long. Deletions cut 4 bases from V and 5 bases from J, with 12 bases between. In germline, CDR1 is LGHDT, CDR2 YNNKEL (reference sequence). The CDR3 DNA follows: TGTGCCAGCAGCCCCTACAGGGTGGACAATGAGCAGTTCTTC. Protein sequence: CASSPYRVDNEQFF.

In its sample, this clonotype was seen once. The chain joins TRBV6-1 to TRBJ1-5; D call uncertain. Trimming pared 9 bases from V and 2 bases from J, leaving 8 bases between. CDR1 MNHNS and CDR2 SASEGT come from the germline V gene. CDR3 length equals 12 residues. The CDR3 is CASDKGNQPQHF. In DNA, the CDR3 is TGTGCCAGTGACAAGGGCAATCAGCCCCAGCATTTT.

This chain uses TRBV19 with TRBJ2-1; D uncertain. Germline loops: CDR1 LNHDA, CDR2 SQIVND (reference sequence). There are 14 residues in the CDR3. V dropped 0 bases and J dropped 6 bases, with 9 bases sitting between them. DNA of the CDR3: TGTGCCAGTAGTATAGATTACCCCCTCAATGAGCAGTTCTTC. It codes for CASSIDYPLNEQFF.

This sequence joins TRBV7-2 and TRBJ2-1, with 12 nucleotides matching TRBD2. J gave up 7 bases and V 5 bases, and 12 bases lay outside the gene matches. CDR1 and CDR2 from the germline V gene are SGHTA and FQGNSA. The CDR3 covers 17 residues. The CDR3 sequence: CASSPRGLAGGRNEQFF. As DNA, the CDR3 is TGTGCCAGCAGCCCCAGGGGGCTAGCGGGGGGGCGTAATGAGCAGTTCTTC.

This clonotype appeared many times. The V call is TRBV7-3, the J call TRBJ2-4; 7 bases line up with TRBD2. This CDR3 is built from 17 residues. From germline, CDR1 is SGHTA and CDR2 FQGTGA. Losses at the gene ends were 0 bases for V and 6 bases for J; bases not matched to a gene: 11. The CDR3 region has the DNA TGTGCCAGCAGCTTAACGGGGGGGGTTGCGGGAACAAACATTCAGTACTTC. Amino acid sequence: CASSLTGGVAGTNIQYF.

CDR3 sequence reads: CSARGQGADIQYF. CDR3 DNA: TGCAGTGCTAGAGGACAGGGGGCGGACATTCAGTACTTC. The genes are TRBV20-1 and TRBJ2-4, with 10 positions matching TRBD1. Trimming cost V 1 base and J 8 bases; bases outside gene matches: 2. Germline lookup yields CDR1 DFQATT and CDR2 SNEGSKA (reference sequence). This CDR3 is built from 13 residues.

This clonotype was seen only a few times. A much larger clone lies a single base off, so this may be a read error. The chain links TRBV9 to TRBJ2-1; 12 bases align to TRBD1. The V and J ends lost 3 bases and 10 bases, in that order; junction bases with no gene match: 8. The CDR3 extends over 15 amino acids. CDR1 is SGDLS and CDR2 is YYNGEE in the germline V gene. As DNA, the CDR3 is TGTGCCAGCAGCGCTGGGACAGGGGGCGTGTACGAGCAGTTCTTC. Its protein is CASSAGTGGVYEQFF. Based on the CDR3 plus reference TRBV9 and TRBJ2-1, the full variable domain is DSGVTQTPKHLITATGQRVTLRCSPRSGDLSVYWYQQSLDQGLQFLIQYYNGEERAKGNILERFSAQQFPDLHSELNLSSLELGDSALYFCASSAGTGGVYEQFFGPGTRLTVL.

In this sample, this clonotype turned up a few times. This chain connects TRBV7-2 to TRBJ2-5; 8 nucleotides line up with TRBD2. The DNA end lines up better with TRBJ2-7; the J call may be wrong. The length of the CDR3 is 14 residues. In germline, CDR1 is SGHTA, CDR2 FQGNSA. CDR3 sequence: CASSPGRAVLEQYF. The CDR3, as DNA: TGTGCCAGCAGCCCCGGGAGGGCCGTTCTCGAGCAGTACTTC.

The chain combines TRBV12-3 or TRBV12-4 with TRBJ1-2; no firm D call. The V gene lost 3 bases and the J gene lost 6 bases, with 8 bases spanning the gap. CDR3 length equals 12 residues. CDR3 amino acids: CASSFGLNGYTF. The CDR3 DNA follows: TGTGCCAGCAGTTTCGGTCTTAATGGCTACACCTTC.

In DNA form, the CDR3 reads TGTGCCAGCAGGCCAAGACTAGAGCATGAGCAGTTCTTC. Translation gives CASRPRLEHEQFF. This chain connects TRBV12-3 or TRBV12-4 to TRBJ2-1, with D tentatively TRBD2 (6 bases). The CDR3 is made up of 13 amino acids. Trimming removed 6 bases from V and 8 bases from J, with 14 bases in between.

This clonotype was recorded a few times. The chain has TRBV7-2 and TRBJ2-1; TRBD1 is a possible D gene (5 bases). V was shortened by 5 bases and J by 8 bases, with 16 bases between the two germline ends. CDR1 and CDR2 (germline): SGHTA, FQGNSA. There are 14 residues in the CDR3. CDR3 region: CASSIGQPRDEQFF. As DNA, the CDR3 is TGTGCCAGCAGCATTGGGCAGCCCAGGGATGAGCAGTTCTTC. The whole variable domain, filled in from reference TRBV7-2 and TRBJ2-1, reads GAGVSQSPSNKVTEKGKDVELRCDPISGHTALYWYRQSLGQGLEFLIYFQGNSAPDKSGLPSDRFSAERTGGSVSTLTIQRTQQEDSAVYLCASSIGQPRDEQFFGPGTRLTVL.

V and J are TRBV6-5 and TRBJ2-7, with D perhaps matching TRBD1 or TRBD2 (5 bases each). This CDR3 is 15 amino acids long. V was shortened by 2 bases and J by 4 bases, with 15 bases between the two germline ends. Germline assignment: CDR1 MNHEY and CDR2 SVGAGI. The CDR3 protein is CASSYLRDLAYEQYF. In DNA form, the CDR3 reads TGTGCCAGCAGTTACCTCCGGGACCTTGCATACGAGCAGTACTTC.

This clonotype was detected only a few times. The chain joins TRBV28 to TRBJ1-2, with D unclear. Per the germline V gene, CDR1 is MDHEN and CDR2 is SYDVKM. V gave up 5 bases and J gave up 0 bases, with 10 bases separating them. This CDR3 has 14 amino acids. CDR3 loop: CASSLHLANYGYTF. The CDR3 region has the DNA TGTGCCAGCAGTCTCCACCTAGCTAACTATGGCTACACCTTC.

The CDR3: CASSWRTSSYNEQFF. The CDR3 region has the DNA TGTGCCAGCAGCTGGCGGACGAGCTCCTACAATGAGCAGTTCTTC. The rearrangement uses TRBV5-6 and TRBJ2-1; D gene uncertain. Germline V gives CDR1 SGHDT, CDR2 YYEEEE. Trimming left V 3 bases short and J 0 bases short, with 10 bases between. The CDR3 covers 15 residues.

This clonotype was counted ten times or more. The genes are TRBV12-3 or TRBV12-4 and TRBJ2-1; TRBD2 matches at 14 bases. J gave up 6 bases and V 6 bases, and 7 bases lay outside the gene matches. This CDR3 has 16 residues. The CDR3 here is CASSHIGTSGSNEQFF. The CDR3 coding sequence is TGTGCCAGCAGCCATATCGGGACTAGCGGGAGCAATGAGCAGTTCTTC.

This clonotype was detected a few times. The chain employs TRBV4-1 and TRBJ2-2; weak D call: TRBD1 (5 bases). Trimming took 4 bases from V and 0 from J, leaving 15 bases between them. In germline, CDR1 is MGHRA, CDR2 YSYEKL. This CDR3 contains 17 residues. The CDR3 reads CASSRNLRATNTGELFF. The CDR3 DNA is TGCGCCAGCAGCCGAAATCTCAGGGCCACGAACACCGGGGAGCTGTTTTTT.

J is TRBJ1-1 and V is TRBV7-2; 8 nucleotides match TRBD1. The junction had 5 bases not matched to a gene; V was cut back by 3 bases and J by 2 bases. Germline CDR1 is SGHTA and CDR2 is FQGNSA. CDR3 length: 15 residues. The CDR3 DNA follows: TGTGCCAGCAGCTTTCTGGGGACAGGTAACACTGAAGCTTTCTTT. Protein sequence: CASSFLGTGNTEAFF.

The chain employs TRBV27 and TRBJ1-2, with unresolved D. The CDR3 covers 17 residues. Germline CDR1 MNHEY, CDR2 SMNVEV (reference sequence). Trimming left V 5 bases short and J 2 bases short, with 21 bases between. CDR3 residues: CASSPTGSKVLNYGYTF. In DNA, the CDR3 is TGTGCCAGCAGTCCCACGGGATCGAAAGTCCTAAACTATGGCTACACCTTC.

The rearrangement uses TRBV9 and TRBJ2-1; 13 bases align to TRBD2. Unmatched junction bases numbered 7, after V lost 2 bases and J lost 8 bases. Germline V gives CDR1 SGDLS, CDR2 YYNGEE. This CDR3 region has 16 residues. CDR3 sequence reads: CASSVRTSGSSHEQFF. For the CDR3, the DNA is TGTGCCAGCAGCGTTCGGACTAGCGGGAGCTCCCATGAGCAGTTCTTC. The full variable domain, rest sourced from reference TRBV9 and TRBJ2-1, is DSGVTQTPKHLITATGQRVTLRCSPRSGDLSVYWYQQSLDQGLQFLIQYYNGEERAKGNILERFSAQQFPDLHSELNLSSLELGDSALYFCASSVRTSGSSHEQFFGPGTRLTVL.

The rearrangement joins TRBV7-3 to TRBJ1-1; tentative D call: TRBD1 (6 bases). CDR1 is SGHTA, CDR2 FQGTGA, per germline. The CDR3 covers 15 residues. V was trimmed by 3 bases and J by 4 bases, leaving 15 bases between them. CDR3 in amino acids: CASSLEGGAPTEAFF. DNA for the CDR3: TGTGCCAGCAGCTTGGAGGGGGGGGCTCCCACTGAAGCTTTCTTT. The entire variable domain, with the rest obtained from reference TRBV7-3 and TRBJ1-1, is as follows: GAGVSQTPSNKVTEKGKYVELRCDPISGHTALYWYRQSLGQGPEFLIYFQGTGAADDSGLPNDRFFAVRPEGSVSTLKIQRTERGDSAVYLCASSLEGGAPTEAFFGQGTRLTVV.